This TCR beta chain was sequenced for a study of shared clonotypes between healthy human individuals. Notes on the study in general: Researchers sampled blood only, noting tissue repertoires likely differ.

The table came from immunoSEQ multiplex PCR; TCRdb's copy has only in-frame clones and leaves some out. The table includes about 730,000 clones, just under 75% detected once. Donation came from healthy HIV-negative adults that had no recent acute infections or vaccinations. Remarks on this clone: Its antigen is as yet unknown. The junction does not match germline at one end; this may be a read error.

Material for sequencing was memory CD4+ T cells sorted from blood. Sample subset: CD45RA-negative fraction. This TCR came from a woman under 40 in good health.

In DNA, the CDR3 is TGTGCCAGCAGCTTAGAGTGGACTAGGATCGACCCCCCCTGGGACTTC. It codes for CASSLEWTRIDPPWDF. The V and J genes are TRBV7-9 and TRBJ2-7; 7 bases fit TRBD2. Germline CDR1 SEHNR, CDR2 FQNEAQ (reference sequence). The CDR3 extends over 16 amino acids. The whole variable domain, filled in from reference TRBV7-9 and TRBJ2-7, reads DTGVSQNPRHKITKRGQNVTFRCDPISEHNRLYWYRQTLGQGPEFLTYFQNEAQLEKSRLLSDRFSAERPKGSFSTLEIQRTEQGDSAMYLCASSLEWTRIDPPWDFGPGTRLTVT.